These T cell receptor beta chains were read from a single sample in a study of TIL therapy for anti-PD-1-resistant metastatic lung cancer. The table came from immunoSEQ multiplex PCR; TCRdb's copy has only in-frame clones and leaves some out. The table has 9,500 to 15,000 clones, about 54% seen once. The sequencing used tumor tissue, collected at baseline. The receptors were sampled from a person between 30 and 80 years old with non-small cell lung cancer. Each CDR3 is given with its conserved first and last residue. The order of the fields is V gene, CDR3 length, J gene, CDR3 protein.

V: TRBV4-2; length: 15; J: TRBJ2-3; CDR3: CASSQDDQAPDTQYF
V: TRBV19; length: 15; J: TRBJ2-1; CDR3: CASSIRSGDYNEQFF
V: TRBV5-6; length: 16; J: TRBJ2-2; CDR3: CASSSRGTVSTGELFF
V: TRBV6-1; length: 15; J: TRBJ2-7; CDR3: CASSEAFEGSYEQYF
V: TRBV27; length: 13; J: TRBJ1-1; CDR3: CASSLVINTEAFF
V: TRBV19; length: 10; J: TRBJ1-5; CDR3: CSRETSAPAF
V: TRBV5-1; length: 15; J: TRBJ2-2; CDR3: CASSWSGGYTGELFF
V: TRBV6-6; length: 11; J: TRBJ2-3; CDR3: CASSQTDTQYF
V: TRBV27; length: 14; J: TRBJ2-7; CDR3: CASSLGGPSYEQYF
V: TRBV2; length: 13; J: TRBJ1-2; CDR3: CASKGYRNYGYTF
V: TRBV25-1; length: 15; J: TRBJ2-1; CDR3: CASSDGTSDYNEQFF
V: TRBV27; length: 16; J: TRBJ1-3; CDR3: CASSLLGLSSGNTIYF
V: TRBV19; length: 15; J: TRBJ2-2; CDR3: CASRERTENTGELFF
V: TRBV5-1; length: 15; J: TRBJ2-2; CDR3: CASSLGGVNTGELFF